This T cell receptor beta chain was sequenced in a study of cytomegalovirus exposure and HLA in healthy donors. Of note for this clone: The antigen remains undetermined.

13 Jbeta primers and 60 Vbeta primers were used for the PCR. TCRdb keeps only in-frame clones here, not all; method: immunoSEQ multiplex PCR. This sample has approximately 190,000 clones, with 75% to 80% found just once. The CDR3 runs 12 residues. The V gene lost 3 bases and the J gene lost 4 bases, with 4 bases spanning the gap. The germline V gene has CDR1 MGHRA and CDR2 YSYEKL. General study findings and limits: TCR beta V- and J-gene trimming was later associated with a missense DCLRE1C variant.

V is TRBV4-1 and J is TRBJ1-3; D gene ambiguous. Sequencing used PBMCs. This sequence originates from a woman aged 30 to 39 in good health and CMV-seropositive. For the CDR3, the DNA is TGCGCCAGCAGCCAGCGCGGAAACACCATATATTTT. It codes for CASSQRGNTIYF.